This T cell receptor (beta chain) was sequenced for a study of OX40 agonist ivuxolimab in advanced cancers. Clones were sequenced by immunoSEQ multiplex PCR, and TCRdb holds only the in-frame ones, with some missing. The repertoire holds about 110,000 clones, with around 93% as singletons. A history of autoimmune disease or systemic immunosuppression excluded patients. Between the trimmed V and J ends, which lost 0 bases and 6 bases, there was a span of 15 bases. Looked up from germline, CDR1 is SGHVS and CDR2 is FQNEAQ. The CDR3 has 15 residues. The genes are TRBV7-8 and TRBJ2-7; D is possibly TRBD2 (7 bases). This sequence originates from an adult with an advanced solid tumor such as melanoma, head and neck, liver or kidney cancer. The specimen was CD4+ or CD8+ T cells sorted from blood, collected in a trial of the OX40 agonist ivuxolimab. The CDR3 bases are TGTGCCAGCAGCTTAGCGGGGGGGGCAGGAAGCGAGCAGTACTTC. Its translation is CASSLAGGAGSEQYF.